These T cell receptor beta chains were read from a single sample in a study of blood T cell repertoires in COVID-19. Profiling relied on immunoSEQ multiplex PCR, and the TCRdb table lists in-frame clones only, not all of them. The profile shows about 360,000 clones, 88% of them singletons. Sequencing was carried out using PBMCs or T cells enriched from blood (not recorded which). These receptors came from a middle-aged woman with acute COVID-19. Each CDR3 is given with its conserved first and last residue. A D gene is named only where the DNA matches it firmly. Clone sizes are given selectively: once, few, many, or a class where the clone is expanded.

size: few
J: TRBJ1-5
D: TRBD1
V: TRBV3-1/TRBV3-2
DNA: TGTGCCAGCAGCCAAGATGGGACAGGGGCCCAGCCCCAGCATTTT
CDR3: CASSQDGTGAQPQHF

size: NA
J: TRBJ2-3
D: TRBD2
V: TRBV28
DNA: TGTGCCAGCAGTTTACCAGCGGGGGGCACAGATACGCAGTATTTT
CDR3: CASSLPAGGTDTQYF

size: NA
J: TRBJ2-2
D: NA
V: TRBV3-1/TRBV3-2
DNA: TGTGCCAGCAGCCTCGCCCTGGACTCCGCGAACACCGGGGAGCTGTTTTTT
CDR3: CASSLALDSANTGELFF

size: NA
J: TRBJ1-2
D: TRBD1
V: TRBV4-1
DNA: TGCGCCAGCACCCCAGGGGGCAGTGGCTACACCTTC
CDR3: CASTPGGSGYTF

size: NA
J: TRBJ2-7
D: TRBD1
V: TRBV29-1
DNA: TGCAGCGTTTCAAAGGAAGGACAGGGCTACGAGCAGTACTTC
CDR3: CSVSKEGQGYEQYF

size: NA
J: TRBJ2-7
D: NA
V: TRBV3-1/TRBV3-2
DNA: TGTGCCAGCAGCCAAGGTTTTAGTTCCTACGAGCAGTACTTC
CDR3: CASSQGFSSYEQYF

size: NA
J: TRBJ2-3
D: NA
V: TRBV2
DNA: TGTGCCAGCAGGATTAGAGGAGGAGAAACAGATACGCAGTATTTT
CDR3: CASRIRGGETDTQYF

size: NA
J: TRBJ1-6
D: TRBD1
V: TRBV10-3
DNA: TGTGCCATCAGCCTAACAGGGGGCGATTCACCCCTCCACTTT
CDR3: CAISLTGGDSPLHF

size: NA
J: TRBJ2-3
D: NA
V: TRBV5-1
DNA: TGCGCCAGCAGCTCCGGAGGCGGCCATACGCAGTATTTT
CDR3: CASSSGGGHTQYF

size: NA
J: TRBJ1-5
D: NA
V: TRBV7-8
DNA: TGTGCCAGCAGCATGAGACAGGAAAGGGGTCAGCCCCAGCATTTT
CDR3: CASSMRQERGQPQHF

size: NA
J: TRBJ1-1
D: NA
V: TRBV30
DNA: TGTGCCTGGAAAACGCGGGCAGTTCACACTGAAGCTTTCTTT
CDR3: CAWKTRAVHTEAFF

size: NA
J: TRBJ1-4
D: NA
V: TRBV24-1
DNA: TGTGCCACCAGTGATGGGACAAGGGGTGATGAAAAACTGTTTTTT
CDR3: CATSDGTRGDEKLFF

size: NA
J: TRBJ2-5
D: TRBD2
V: TRBV5-1
DNA: TGCGCCAGCAGCCCCAACCGGGGCGGGGGAGAGACCCAGTACTTC
CDR3: CASSPNRGGGETQYF

size: NA
J: TRBJ1-1
D: NA
V: TRBV6-1
DNA: TGTGCCAGCAGTGAAGCTATGGGGGGTGGGACTGAAGCTTTCTTT
CDR3: CASSEAMGGGTEAFF

size: NA
J: TRBJ1-4
D: NA
V: TRBV6-5
DNA: TGTGCCAGCAGTTATTACGGGAATCTTAATGAAAAACTGTTTTTT
CDR3: CASSYYGNLNEKLFF

size: once
J: TRBJ1-5
D: NA
V: TRBV7-8
DNA: TGTGCCAGCAGCTCAGCTCCCCGGGGGGGGAGTGATCAGCCCCAGCATTTT
CDR3: CASSSAPRGGSDQPQHF

size: NA
J: TRBJ2-5
D: TRBD1
V: TRBV2
DNA: TGTGCCAGCAGGACGGGGACAGGGGGGTTAGAGACCCAGTACTTC
CDR3: CASRTGTGGLETQYF

size: NA
J: TRBJ2-2
D: TRBD2
V: TRBV5-1
DNA: TGCGCCAGCAGCTTGCTGGCGGGGGGGATTAGAACCGGGGAGCTGTTTTTT
CDR3: CASSLLAGGIRTGELFF

size: NA
J: TRBJ1-1
D: NA
V: TRBV19
DNA: TGTGCCAGTAGTCCGCTCCAAAGCTTGAACGAGAACACTGAAGCTTTCTTT
CDR3: CASSPLQSLNENTEAFF

size: once
J: TRBJ1-6
D: TRBD1
V: TRBV9
DNA: TGTGCCAGCAGCCCCCGAGCCGGGACAGATTCACCCCTCCACTTT
CDR3: CASSPRAGTDSPLHF

size: once
J: TRBJ1-4
D: NA
V: TRBV5-6
DNA: TGTGCCAGCAGCTTTGGGCTGGAACTGTTTTTT
CDR3: CASSFGLELFF

size: NA
J: TRBJ1-2
D: NA
V: TRBV30
DNA: TGTGCCTGGTACCACTTTAACTATGGCTACACCTTC
CDR3: CAWYHFNYGYTF

size: NA
J: TRBJ1-5
D: NA
V: TRBV29-1
DNA: TGCAGCGTTGAAGAGGGAGCGGGAGGACAGCCCCAGCATTTT
CDR3: CSVEEGAGGQPQHF

size: NA
J: TRBJ1-2
D: NA
V: TRBV30
DNA: TGTGGGTGTCGGCGGGGGGTTGATTTTGTCTACACCTTC
CDR3: CGCRRGVDFVYTF

size: NA
J: TRBJ1-1
D: NA
V: TRBV18
DNA: TGTGCCAGCCAAGACACCTTGAACACTGAAGCTTTCTTT
CDR3: CASQDTLNTEAFF

size: NA
J: TRBJ1-1
D: TRBD1
V: TRBV4-1
DNA: TGCGCCAGCAGCTCGCGTACAGGGGGGACTGAAGCTTTCTTT
CDR3: CASSSRTGGTEAFF

size: NA
J: TRBJ2-7
D: NA
V: TRBV18
DNA: TGTGCCAGCTCACCAGCTACAGGGTTAACATCGGGCGAGCAGTACTTC
CDR3: CASSPATGLTSGEQYF

size: NA
J: TRBJ2-3
D: TRBD2
V: TRBV4-1
DNA: TGCGCCAGCAGCCAAGTGTTTAGCGGGGGGACTGATGCGCAGTATTTT
CDR3: CASSQVFSGGTDAQYF

size: NA
J: TRBJ1-5
D: NA
V: TRBV2
DNA: TGTGCCAGCAGTGAACTTGGGACTGGGGGCAATCAGCCCCAGCATTTT
CDR3: CASSELGTGGNQPQHF

size: NA
J: TRBJ2-5
D: NA
V: TRBV5-6
DNA: TGTGCCAGCAGCGCTGCGGGGGCTAAGGAAAGGGGGACCCAGTACTTC
CDR3: CASSAAGAKERGTQYF

size: few
J: TRBJ2-5
D: NA
V: TRBV29-1
DNA: TGCAGCGTTGATCTGTCGGGGGTGCAAGAGACCCAGTACTTC
CDR3: CSVDLSGVQETQYF

size: NA
J: TRBJ2-7
D: TRBD1
V: TRBV29-1
DNA: TGCAGCGTTGCCAGACAGGGGGCCGGGACCTACGAGCAGTACTTC
CDR3: CSVARQGAGTYEQYF

size: NA
J: TRBJ1-3
D: NA
V: TRBV30
DNA: TGTGCCTACTCCCTAGGGGTCTCTGGAAACACCATATATTTT
CDR3: CAYSLGVSGNTIYF

size: NA
J: TRBJ1-2
D: NA
V: TRBV5-5
DNA: TGTGCCAGCAGCTTTTCCTTAGTCCTCGAGGGCTACACCTTC
CDR3: CASSFSLVLEGYTF

size: NA
J: TRBJ2-3
D: NA
V: TRBV27
DNA: TGTGCCAGCAGTTTTACCCAGGGTACAGATACGCAGTATTTT
CDR3: CASSFTQGTDTQYF

size: once
J: TRBJ2-3
D: TRBD1
V: TRBV30
DNA: TGTGCCTGGAGTGCGGACAGGCCTAGCACAGATACGCAGTATTTT
CDR3: CAWSADRPSTDTQYF

size: NA
J: TRBJ1-2
D: TRBD1
V: TRBV2
DNA: TGTGCCAGCAGTGAATGGGGGACAGTCTATGGCTACACCTTC
CDR3: CASSEWGTVYGYTF

size: NA
J: TRBJ2-1
D: NA
V: TRBV4-1
DNA: TGCGCCAGCAGCCAAGAAACGTCAGGTGATGAGCAGTTCTTC
CDR3: CASSQETSGDEQFF

size: NA
J: TRBJ1-2
D: TRBD1
V: TRBV5-1
DNA: TGCGCCAGCAGCGTGGACAGGTCCGGCTATGGCTACACCTTC
CDR3: CASSVDRSGYGYTF

size: few
J: TRBJ1-1
D: TRBD1
V: TRBV4-1
DNA: TGCGCCAGCAGCCAAGAACAGGGGTACACTGAAGCTTTCTTT
CDR3: CASSQEQGYTEAFF

size: NA
J: TRBJ2-7
D: NA
V: TRBV15
DNA: TGTGCCACCAGCAGAGAAACAGGGACGGGTGGCTACGAGCAGTACTTC
CDR3: CATSRETGTGGYEQYF